The sequence of this T cell receptor (beta chain) was determined in a study of blood T cell repertoires in COVID-19. Overall study: Italy, Spain and the United States were the sources of the convalescent and acute COVID-19 samples.

Authors' processing steps: Researchers report that nucleated cell counts were estimated from reference gene primer amplification. Libraries were prepared by immunoSEQ multiplex PCR; TCRdb keeps only in-frame clonotypes and omits some of them. That table is the source of V, J and clone size, and D and trimming were worked out from the DNA. Of approximately 300,000 clones listed, about 89% are singletons. The age range of participants was about 18 to 95 years, with residence in about two dozen US areas. Self-reported history from a screening survey and questionnaire set each donor's cohort. Germline assignment: CDR1 MDHEN and CDR2 SYDVKM. V lost 3 bases to trimming and J lost 0 bases; unmatched junction nucleotides: 17. The CDR3 totals 20 residues.

The clonotype comes from a young woman who had recovered from COVID-19. The source material was PBMCs or T cells enriched from blood (not recorded which). This chain joins TRBV28 and TRBJ2-4, with 7 positions matching TRBD2. The CDR3 here is CASSFTSGAYGGIAKNIQYF. The CDR3 DNA reads as TGTGCCAGCAGTTTTACAAGCGGGGCATATGGGGGGATAGCCAAAAACATTCAGTACTTC.